This T cell receptor beta chain appears in the sequencing data of a study of blood T cells in healthy people across ages. It was with a sample-barcoded 5' primer and a J-beta primer mix that a second PCR of about 6 to 12 cycles was run. TCRdb independently ran MiXCR on the 5' RACE reads; one entry per CDR3 protein. The table has 700,000 to 950,000 distinct CDR3 sequences, roughly two fifths seen once; the top ten hold more than 20%. With each sample, at least 5.5 micrograms of total RNA were extracted. V lost 2 bases, J lost 8 bases, and 6 bases stayed unmatched. The CDR3 is 15 residues long. Germline V gene data show CDR1 as MNHEY and CDR2 as SMNVEV (reference sequence). Study conclusions and caveats: The fall in TCR beta diversity per million T cells was roughly linear with age.

As for this clonotype: What it recognizes is unknown.

The genes are TRBV27 and TRBJ2-1, with 10 nucleotides matching TRBD2. The receptor was derived from a woman aged 60-75 years in good health. The sequenced sample was blood. The CDR3 DNA reads TGTGCCAGCAGTTTAAAGGGACTAGCGATCCATGAGCAGTTCTTC. Its protein product is CASSLKGLAIHEQFF.